This TCR delta chain comes out of a study of γδ T cells in repeated Plasmodium falciparum infection. As for the study in general: The natural-infection arm compared Malian children under seasonal malaria with matched Australian children.

Flow sorting of PBMC yielded separate Vgamma9/Vdelta2+ and Vdelta2-negative gammadelta T cell populations for bulk repertoire analysis. Points from the study as a whole: Waves of new clonotype selection appeared after repeated controlled infections in Vdelta2-negative, largely Vdelta1+, gammadelta T cells. Compared with Australian children, Malian Vdelta2-negative repertoires seemed more clonal, less diverse, less shared.

Sequencing covered both gamma and delta TCR chains per sample. TCRdb re-processed the multiplex PCR reads using CATT. The repertoire consists of roughly 90,000 delta-chain clones, with 0.75% to 1% occurring once and the leading ten covering nearly 10%. The CDR3 contains 22 residues. Germline CDR1 is TSWWSYY and CDR2 is QGS. Of note for this clone: As yet, its antigen is unknown. The protein recorded in TCRdb matches a much larger clone and deviates from this DNA's translation at residue 21, suggesting a read error; the protein here is obtained by translating the DNA.

TRDV1 is the V gene, and the J gene was not called; the DNA was not used to check the table's D call, TRDD3. The sequence was obtained from a pool of human donors (malaria-infected and uninfected, not separated). Sample: gamma-delta T cells from blood. The CDR3 DNA sequence: TGTGCTCTTGCCGCCCCTTTCCTACGTCAGCCCGTACTGGGGGATACGACCGATAAACTCACCTTT. The encoded protein is CALAAPFLRQPVLGDTTDKLTF.